This T cell receptor (beta chain) comes out of a study of regulatory T cells in long-lasting Graves disease. Regarding the study as a whole: Gene preferences differed: TRBV28, TRBJ1-2, TRBJ2-5 in persistent cases. Newly diagnosed Graves' patients exceeded persistent ones in TCR diversity.

Time point defined: newly diagnosed GD, antithyroid drugs for less than 3 months. Construction of the TCR library relied on RNA isolated from PBMCs. Graves' disease diagnoses followed American Thyroid Association guidelines. With iRepertoire HTBI primers and Arm-PCR of CDR3 regions, TCR beta libraries were built. TCRdb reprocessed the multiplex PCR reads via MiXCR and lists one record per CDR3 protein. The sample shows 300,000 to 400,000 distinct CDR3 sequences, over 15% of them seen only once. This clonotype was detected ten times or more. Its target is unknown. The CDR3 has 13 residues. Trimming took 6 bases from V and 2 from J, leaving 10 bases between them. Germline loops: CDR1 MNHNS, CDR2 SASEGT. The same sample was also used in a study of T cells in Graves' hyperthyroidism and ophthalmopathy. That publication notes: Recently diagnosed hyperthyroidism of less than 2 months' duration affected patients aged 18 to 65.

The sequencing here drew on peripheral blood mononuclear cells (PBMCs), taken at new diagnosis, from a patient treated with antithyroid drugs. The V call is TRBV6-1, the J call TRBJ1-2; TRBD1 is a possible D gene (6 bases). The sequence was collected from a middle-aged man with Graves disease. The CDR3 reads CASRLGQNYGYTF. CDR3 sequence (DNA): TGTGCCAGCAGGCTCGGACAGAACTATGGCTACACCTTC.